Listed here are 3 T cell receptor beta chains from one sample, sequenced in a study of blood T cells in healthy people across ages. A second PCR, run for 7 to 11 cycles, used a sample-barcoded 5' primer plus a J-beta primer mix. Each CDR3 protein gets one entry after TCRdb re-called the 5' RACE reads with MiXCR. Among fewer than 600,000 distinct CDR3 sequences, about 27% were seen once, and the ten largest hold 3% to 4%. The same specimen was also included in a second study, on T cells of mothers and their children.

The sequenced sample consisted of blood. The receptors originated from a boy aged 2 to 10 in good health.

The chain uses TRBV9 and TRBJ1-2; a weak D match, TRBD1 (6 bases). CDR3 size: 14 residues. The germline CDR1 and CDR2 sequences are SGDLS and YYNGEE. Trimming took 4 bases from V and 7 from J, leaving 17 bases between them. The CDR3 spells CASSQGIGGGGYTF. In DNA, the CDR3 is TGTGCCAGCAGCCAAGGTATAGGGGGAGGTGGCTACACCTTC.

In its sample, this clonotype was seen a few times. A much larger clonotype is one base distant, so this may be a read error. This rearrangement joins TRBV12-3 or TRBV12-4 to TRBJ2-3; D gene unclear. The CDR3 consists of 13 residues. Trimming left V 8 bases short and J 4 bases short, with 13 bases between. CDR3 sequence reads: CASCPLGSDTQYF. DNA of the CDR3: TGTGCCAGCTGCCCTTTGGGGTCAGATACGCAGTATTTT.

This sequence joins TRBV12-3 or TRBV12-4 and TRBJ1-4; D may be TRBD1 (6 bases). The CDR3 loop spans 15 amino acids. V lost 6 bases, J lost 7 bases, and 18 bases lay in between. For the CDR3, the DNA is TGTGCCAGCAGGCAAGGTCGGGGGGCGCGTGAAAAACTGTTTTTT. Amino acid sequence: CASRQGRGAREKLFF.